A single sample is the source of the 27 T cell receptor beta chains below, sequenced in a study of T cells in localized non-small cell lung cancer. Sequenced by immunoSEQ multiplex PCR; TCRdb stores in-frame clones only, minus some. The table has 31,000 or so clones, just under 80% seen once. Material: peripheral blood, obtained before any cancer treatment. These receptors were obtained from a male donor older than 55 with stage III squamous cell lung carcinoma.

The sample holds one count of this clone. The chain employs TRBV19 and TRBJ2-5, with 7 bases lining up with TRBD1. CDR1 is LNHDA and CDR2 is SQIVND in the germline V gene (reference sequence). The trim removed 4 bases at V and 5 bases at J, leaving 4 bases unmatched. This CDR3 region has 13 residues. CDR3 sequence (DNA): TGTGCCAGTAGTAGACAGGGCGGCGAGACCCAGTACTTC. Residues: CASSRQGGETQYF.

The chain couples TRBV19 to TRBJ1-1; 7 nucleotides line up with TRBD1. V was clipped by 6 bases and J by 3 bases; unmatched bases: 7. The CDR3 has 14 residues. The germline V gene has CDR1 LNHDA and CDR2 SQIVND (reference sequence). CDR3 in amino acids: CASRTGRPDTEAFF. CDR3 nucleotide sequence: TGTGCCAGTAGGACAGGGCGTCCTGACACTGAAGCTTTCTTT.

The chain combines TRBV9 with TRBJ2-3; D is possibly TRBD2 (6 bases). The CDR3 extends over 15 amino acids. The ends were cut back, 0 bases at V and 3 bases at J, with 11 bases in the middle. Germline V gene sequence: CDR1 SGDLS, CDR2 YYNGEE. The CDR3 bases are TGTGCCAGCAGCGTAGGCGGAGGGGAAACAGATACGCAGTATTTT. Its protein is CASSVGGGETDTQYF.

This clone has only a few counts. The rearrangement uses TRBV6-6 and TRBJ1-4; D perhaps matches TRBD1 (5 bases). The CDR3 extends over 16 amino acids. Trimming stripped 2 bases from V and 0 bases from J, with 10 bases between. In germline, CDR1 is MNHNY, CDR2 SVGAGI (reference sequence). The CDR3 DNA sequence: TGTGCCAGCAGTTACGGCAGGGACGCAACTAATGAAAAACTGTTTTTT. Translation: CASSYGRDATNEKLFF.

This clone appeared once. This chain links TRBV28 with TRBJ1-2; D uncertain. Germline V gene lookup returns CDR1 MDHEN and CDR2 SYDVKM. The V and J ends lost 2 bases and 1 base respectively, with 11 bases between them. The CDR3 sequence is 15 residues long. The CDR3 DNA is TGTGCCAGCAGTTTACCCTCATGGGGTAACTATGGCTACACCTTC. This gives the protein CASSLPSWGNYGYTF.

The J gene is TRBJ2-1, the V gene TRBV6-1, with D possibly being TRBD1 (6 bases). Trimming removed 5 bases from V and 5 bases from J, with 16 bases in between. The CDR3 sequence is 15 residues long. CDR1 MNHNS and CDR2 SASEGT come from the germline V gene. CDR3 in DNA: TGTGCCAGCAGTAAACGGACAGCGAGGGACAATGAGCAGTTCTTC. Translated, it gives CASSKRTARDNEQFF.

This clone rates as medium-sized (0.01 to 0.1%). The chain recombines TRBV27 with TRBJ2-7; 13 positions agree with TRBD2. V lost 5 bases, J lost 6 bases, and 10 bases stayed unmatched. This CDR3 spans 16 amino acids. Germline assignment: CDR1 MNHEY and CDR2 SMNVEV (reference sequence). The CDR3, as DNA: TGTGCCAGCAGTCCTGGACTAGCGGGAGTTACGAGCGAGCAGTACTTC. Amino acid sequence: CASSPGLAGVTSEQYF.

In its sample, this clone was seen once. The rearrangement links TRBV7-2 to TRBJ2-7, with 7 bases matching TRBD1. Germline V gene lookup returns CDR1 SGHTA and CDR2 FQGNSA. This CDR3 comprises 18 residues. The V and J ends lost 1 base and 0 bases, in that order; junction bases with no gene match: 12. CDR3 DNA sequence: TGTGCCAGCAGCTTAGATGAGACAGGGTCTCCCCCCTCCTACGAGCAGTACTTC. Translating it yields CASSLDETGSPPSYEQYF. The full variable domain, with the rest looked up from reference TRBV7-2 and TRBJ2-7, is GAGVSQSPSNKVTEKGKDVELRCDPISGHTALYWYRQSLGQGLEFLIYFQGNSAPDKSGLPSDRFSAERTGGSVSTLTIQRTQQEDSAVYLCASSLDETGSPPSYEQYFGPGTRLTVT.

CDR3 DNA: TGTGCCAGCAGGCCCCCAGGGATCTACGAGCAGTACTTC. Encoded protein: CASRPPGIYEQYF. The genes are TRBV6-5 and TRBJ2-7, with TRBD1 as a possible D gene (5 bases). This CDR3 has 13 amino acids. The germline V gene encodes CDR1 MNHEY and CDR2 SVGAGI. The germline V and J ends were trimmed by 6 bases and 3 bases, with 12 bases remaining between them.

The chain recombines TRBV5-8 with TRBJ1-6, with a tentative D call TRBD1 (6 bases). Germline assignment: CDR1 SGHTS and CDR2 YDEGEE. The CDR3 runs 14 residues. V was clipped by 0 bases and J by 10 bases, with 11 bases between them. CDR3: CASSLAGVGSPLHF. The CDR3 region has the DNA TGTGCCAGCAGCTTGGCAGGGGTCGGGTCACCCCTCCACTTT.

The rearrangement links TRBV6-6 to TRBJ2-1; D is undetermined. Trimming left V 0 bases short and J 4 bases short, with 7 bases between. The CDR3 sequence is 14 residues long. Germline values: CDR1 MNHNY, CDR2 SVGAGI (reference sequence). The CDR3 DNA follows: TGTGCCAGCAGTTACTCGTTCCGATACAATGAGCAGTTCTTC. The encoded protein is CASSYSFRYNEQFF.

This clone turned up a few times. As DNA, the CDR3 is TGTGCCAGCAGCCCCTGGAGGACTAACACTGAAGCTTTCTTT. This codes for CASSPWRTNTEAFF. The chain links TRBV27 to TRBJ1-1; no clear D. CDR3 size: 14 residues. Trimming pared 6 bases from V and 2 bases from J, leaving 13 bases between. The germline gives CDR1 MNHEY, CDR2 SMNVEV (reference sequence).

On this clone: Sequence at one end of the junction differs from germline and may be a read error. The chain employs TRBV28 and TRBJ1-5; D is undetermined. Germline values: CDR1 MDHEN, CDR2 SYDVKM. The CDR3 is 12 amino acids. As DNA, the CDR3 is TGTGCCAGCAGTCTCCCAGTACTCCGGCCGATTTTT. This gives the protein CASSLPVLRPIF.

The rearrangement uses TRBV29-1 and TRBJ2-7; weak D call: TRBD1 (5 bases). The germline V gene has CDR1 SQVTM and CDR2 ANQGSEA. This CDR3 spans 14 amino acids. V lost 8 bases to trimming and J lost 1 base, with 18 bases between them. The CDR3 spells CSYYAQGESYEQYF. CDR3 DNA sequence: TGCAGCTATTACGCGCAGGGTGAATCCTACGAGCAGTACTTC.

V is TRBV7-6 and J is TRBJ2-1; the match to TRBD2 covers 11 bases. V lost 3 bases, J lost 7 bases, and 5 bases stayed unmatched. Germline CDR1 and CDR2: SGHVS and FNYEAQ. The CDR3 has 15 residues. The CDR3 sequence: CASSLPSGGLNEQFF. For the CDR3, the DNA is TGTGCCAGCAGCTTGCCTAGCGGGGGGTTAAATGAGCAGTTCTTC.

This rearrangement joins TRBV19 to TRBJ1-5; D is possibly TRBD1 (5 bases). The CDR3 has 17 residues. The germline V and J ends were trimmed by 5 bases and 0 bases, with 17 bases remaining between them. Germline CDR1 reads LNHDA; CDR2 reads SQIVND (reference sequence). As DNA, the CDR3 is TGTGCCAGTAGTGCTGGACGGACAACTTATAGCAATCAGCCCCAGCATTTT. Its protein product is CASSAGRTTYSNQPQHF.

The chain carries TRBV5-4 and TRBJ2-5; no clear D. The CDR3 spans 15 residues. Germline assignment: CDR1 SGHNT and CDR2 YYREEE (reference sequence). Trimming stripped 3 bases from V and 2 bases from J, with 14 bases between. The CDR3 DNA reads as TGTGCCAGCAGCTCCCCCCTTACTCCGCAAGAGACCCAGTACTTC. This codes for CASSSPLTPQETQYF.

This chain connects TRBV5-8 to TRBJ1-2; D is uncertain. Trimming removed 4 bases from V and 2 bases from J, with 12 bases in between. Germline V gene data show CDR1 as SGHTS and CDR2 as YDEGEE. The CDR3 spans 14 residues. The CDR3 loop is CASSRGYSNYGYTF. The CDR3, as DNA: TGTGCCAGCAGCCGAGGGTATTCCAACTATGGCTACACCTTC.

The CDR3 sequence is CASTRAGGTYEQYF. CDR3 coding DNA: TGTGCCAGCACTAGAGCAGGGGGAACCTACGAGCAGTACTTC. This sequence joins TRBV6-1 and TRBJ2-7; 7 bases are a match to TRBD1. The junction had 8 bases not matched to a gene; V was cut back by 7 bases and J by 2 bases. Germline loops: CDR1 MNHNS, CDR2 SASEGT. CDR3 length equals 14 residues.

This clone has a handful of counts. J is TRBJ2-5 and V is TRBV5-4; D gene unclear. The CDR3 covers 14 residues. Germline V lookup: CDR1 SGHNT, CDR2 YYREEE (reference sequence). Trimming took off 7 bases at V and 5 bases at J, with 18 bases between the two ends. CDR3 coding DNA: TGTGCCAGCGTGCCAGCCCCGGAATCGGAGACCCAGTACTTC. It is translated as CASVPAPESETQYF.

The genes are TRBV4-1 and TRBJ2-1, with D maybe TRBD2 (5 bases). Trimming shortened V by 0 bases and J by 10 bases, and 13 bases separated the two germline ends. The CDR3 is made up of 14 amino acids. Germline CDR1 reads MGHRA; CDR2 reads YSYEKL. CDR3 residues: CASSQDPAAKEQFF. As DNA, the CDR3 is TGCGCCAGCAGCCAAGACCCAGCGGCCAAGGAGCAGTTCTTC.

The chain links TRBV27 to TRBJ2-7; a weak D match, TRBD2 (7 bases). The V gene lost 1 base and the J gene lost 7 bases, with 11 bases spanning the gap. The germline CDR1 and CDR2 sequences are MNHEY and SMNVEV (reference sequence). CDR3 length: 13 residues. The CDR3 here is CASSLWGGGEQYF. As DNA, the CDR3 is TGTGCCAGCAGTTTATGGGGGGGCGGTGAGCAGTACTTC.

J is TRBJ1-1 and V is TRBV4-1, with no clear D. The V end lost 4 bases, the J end lost 0 bases, and 12 bases lay between the germline ends. From germline, CDR1 is MGHRA and CDR2 YSYEKL. This CDR3 is 15 amino acids long. The CDR3 bases are TGCGCCAGCAGCCTTTACCCAGGCGTGAACACTGAAGCTTTCTTT. This encodes CASSLYPGVNTEAFF.

The CDR3 protein is CASSIEEQSEAPFF. CDR3 DNA sequence: TGTGCCAGTAGTATTGAGGAACAGAGTGAGGCTCCTTTCTTT. This chain links TRBV19 with TRBJ1-1; D gene unclear. The CDR3 length is 14 residues. Deletions cut 3 bases from V and 12 bases from J, with 20 bases between. From germline, CDR1 is LNHDA and CDR2 SQIVND (reference sequence).

V and J are TRBV25-1 and TRBJ1-1, with D perhaps matching TRBD1 (5 bases). The length of the CDR3 is 14 residues. Looked up from germline, CDR1 is MGHDK and CDR2 is SYGVNS. Trimming removed 3 bases from V and 12 bases from J, with 20 bases in between. The CDR3 DNA reads as TGTGCCAGCAGTGACTCCGGGACCTCCTCGAGAACTTTCTTT. Residues: CASSDSGTSSRTFF.

This CDR3 is CASSSRGAGASFRETQYF. CDR3 nucleotides: TGTGCCAGCAGCTCCCGGGGGGCGGGGGCGTCGTTCCGGGAGACCCAGTACTTC. V usage is TRBV7-2 and J usage is TRBJ2-5; D might be TRBD2 (7 bases). In germline, CDR1 is SGHTA, CDR2 FQGNSA. Trimming removed 4 bases from V and 5 bases from J, with 26 bases in between. This CDR3 region has 18 residues.

V gene TRBV7-3 combines with J gene TRBJ1-2; D is unclear. Germline loops: CDR1 SGHTA, CDR2 FQGTGA. The CDR3 consists of 13 residues. With 3 bases removed from V and 1 base from J, the gap between germline ends came to 6 bases. The DNA for the CDR3 is TGTGCCAGCAGCTTTAACAATAACTATGGCTACACCTTC. This gives the protein CASSFNNNYGYTF.